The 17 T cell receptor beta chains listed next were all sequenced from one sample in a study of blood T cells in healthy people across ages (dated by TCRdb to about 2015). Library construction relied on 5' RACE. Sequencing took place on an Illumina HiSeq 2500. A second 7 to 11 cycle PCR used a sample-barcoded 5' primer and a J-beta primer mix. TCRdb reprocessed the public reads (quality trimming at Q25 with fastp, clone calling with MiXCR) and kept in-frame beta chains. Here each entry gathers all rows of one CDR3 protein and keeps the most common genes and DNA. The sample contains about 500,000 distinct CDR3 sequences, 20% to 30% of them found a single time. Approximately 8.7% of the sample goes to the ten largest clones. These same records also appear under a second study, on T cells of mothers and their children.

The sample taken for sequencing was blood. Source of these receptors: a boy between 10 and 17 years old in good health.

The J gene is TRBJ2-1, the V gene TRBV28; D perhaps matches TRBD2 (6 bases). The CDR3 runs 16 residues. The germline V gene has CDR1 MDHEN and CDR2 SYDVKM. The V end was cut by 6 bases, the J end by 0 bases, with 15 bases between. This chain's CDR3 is CASRILAESSYNEQFF. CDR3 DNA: TGTGCCAGCAGAATCTTAGCGGAAAGCTCCTACAATGAGCAGTTCTTC.

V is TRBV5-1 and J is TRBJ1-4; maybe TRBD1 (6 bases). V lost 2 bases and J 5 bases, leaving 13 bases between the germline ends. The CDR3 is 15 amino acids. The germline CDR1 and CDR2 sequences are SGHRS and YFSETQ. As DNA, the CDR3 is TGCGCCAGCAGCTTAGGGGGTCCAGAAAATGAAAAACTGTTTTTT. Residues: CASSLGGPENEKLFF. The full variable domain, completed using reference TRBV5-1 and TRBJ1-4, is KAGVTQTPRYLIKTRGQQVTLSCSPISGHRSVSWYQQTPGQGLQFLFEYFSETQRNKGNFPGRFSGRQFSNSRSEMNVSTLELGDSALYLCASSLGGPENEKLFFGSGTQLSVL.

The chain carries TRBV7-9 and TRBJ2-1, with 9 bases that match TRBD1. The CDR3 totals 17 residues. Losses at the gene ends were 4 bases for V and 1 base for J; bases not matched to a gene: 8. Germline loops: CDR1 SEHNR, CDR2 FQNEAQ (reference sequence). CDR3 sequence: CASSSPDRGQSYNEQFF. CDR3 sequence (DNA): TGTGCCAGCAGCTCACCGGACAGGGGCCAGTCCTACAATGAGCAGTTCTTC.

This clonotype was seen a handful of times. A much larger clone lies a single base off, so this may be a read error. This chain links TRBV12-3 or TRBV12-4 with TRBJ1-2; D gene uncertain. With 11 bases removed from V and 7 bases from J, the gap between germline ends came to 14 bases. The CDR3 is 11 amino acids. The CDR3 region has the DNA TGTGCCGGCTCGGAAGGGCTTGGCTACACCTTC. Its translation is CAGSEGLGYTF.

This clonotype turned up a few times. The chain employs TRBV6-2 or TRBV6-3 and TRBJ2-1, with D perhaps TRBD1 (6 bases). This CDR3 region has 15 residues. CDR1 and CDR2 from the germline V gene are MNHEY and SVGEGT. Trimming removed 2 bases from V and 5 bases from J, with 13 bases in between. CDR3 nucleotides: TGTGCCAGCAGTTACGGGACACATATTAACAATGAGCAGTTCTTC. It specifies CASSYGTHINNEQFF.

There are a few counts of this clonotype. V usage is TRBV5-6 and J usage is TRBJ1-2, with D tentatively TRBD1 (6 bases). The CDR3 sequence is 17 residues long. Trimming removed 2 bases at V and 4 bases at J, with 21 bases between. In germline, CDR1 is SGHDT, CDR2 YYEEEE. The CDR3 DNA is TGTGCCAGCAGCTTAGACCCTAACAGGGACTCCCCCTATGGCTACACCTTC. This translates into CASSLDPNRDSPYGYTF.

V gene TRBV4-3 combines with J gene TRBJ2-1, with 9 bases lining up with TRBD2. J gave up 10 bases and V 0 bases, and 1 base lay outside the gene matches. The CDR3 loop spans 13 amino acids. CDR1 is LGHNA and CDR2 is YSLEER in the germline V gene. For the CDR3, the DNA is TGCGCCAGCAGCCAAGATGCGGGAGGGGAGCAGTTCTTC. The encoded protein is CASSQDAGGEQFF.

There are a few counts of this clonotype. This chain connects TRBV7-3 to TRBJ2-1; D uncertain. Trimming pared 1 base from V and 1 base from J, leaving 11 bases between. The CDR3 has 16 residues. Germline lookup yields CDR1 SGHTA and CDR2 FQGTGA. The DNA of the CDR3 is TGTGCCAGCAGCTTAATGGCGCTGAGGTCCTACAATGAGCAGTTCTTC. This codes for CASSLMALRSYNEQFF.

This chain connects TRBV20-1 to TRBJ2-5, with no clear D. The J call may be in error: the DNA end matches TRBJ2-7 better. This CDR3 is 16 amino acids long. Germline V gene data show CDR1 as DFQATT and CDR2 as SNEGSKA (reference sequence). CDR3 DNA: TGCAGTGCTAGAGACCCTGTTAGATCGACACCCTACGAGCAGTACTTC. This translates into CSARDPVRSTPYEQYF.

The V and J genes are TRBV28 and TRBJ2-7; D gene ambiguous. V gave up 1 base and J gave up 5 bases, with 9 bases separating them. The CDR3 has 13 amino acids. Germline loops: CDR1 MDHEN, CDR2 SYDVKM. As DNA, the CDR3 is TGTGCCAGCAGTTTATCAGTTCCCCACGAGCAGTACTTC. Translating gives CASSLSVPHEQYF.

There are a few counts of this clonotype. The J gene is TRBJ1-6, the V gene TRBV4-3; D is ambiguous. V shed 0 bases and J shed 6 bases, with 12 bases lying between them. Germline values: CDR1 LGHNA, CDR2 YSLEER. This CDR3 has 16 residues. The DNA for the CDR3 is TGCGCCAGCAGCCAAGATCTTCTGGGCAGTAATTCACCCCTCCACTTT. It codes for CASSQDLLGSNSPLHF.

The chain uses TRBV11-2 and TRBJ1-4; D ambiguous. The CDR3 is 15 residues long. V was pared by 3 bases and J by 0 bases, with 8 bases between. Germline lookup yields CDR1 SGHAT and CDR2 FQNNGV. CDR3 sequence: CASSFGPATNEKLFF. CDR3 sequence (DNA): TGTGCCAGCAGCTTCGGCCCTGCAACTAATGAAAAACTGTTTTTT.

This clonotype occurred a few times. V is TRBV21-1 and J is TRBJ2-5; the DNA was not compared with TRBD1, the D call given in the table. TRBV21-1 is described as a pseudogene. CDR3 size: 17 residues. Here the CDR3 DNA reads TGTGCCAGCAGCAAAGACCCGCCTCACAGGTCCCGGGAGACCCAGTACTTC. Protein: CASSKDPPHRSRETQYF.

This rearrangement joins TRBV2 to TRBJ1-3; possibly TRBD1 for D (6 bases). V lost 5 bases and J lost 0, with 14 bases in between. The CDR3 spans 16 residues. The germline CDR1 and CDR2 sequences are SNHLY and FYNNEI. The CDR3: CASSKQGLLSGNTIYF. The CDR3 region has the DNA TGTGCCAGCAGTAAACAGGGTCTACTCTCTGGAAACACCATATATTTT.

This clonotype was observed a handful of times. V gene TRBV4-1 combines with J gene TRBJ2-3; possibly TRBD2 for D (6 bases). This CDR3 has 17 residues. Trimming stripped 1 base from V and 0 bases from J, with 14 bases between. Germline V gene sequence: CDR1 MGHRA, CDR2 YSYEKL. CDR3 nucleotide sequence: TGCGCCAGCAGCCAAGGTGGGACTGATACTAGCACAGATACGCAGTATTTT. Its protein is CASSQGGTDTSTDTQYF.

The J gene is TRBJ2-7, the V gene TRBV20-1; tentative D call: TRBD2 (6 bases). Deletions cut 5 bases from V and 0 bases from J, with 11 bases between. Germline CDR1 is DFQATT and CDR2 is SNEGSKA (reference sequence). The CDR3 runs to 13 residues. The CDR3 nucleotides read TGCAGTGCTGGAGGGGAGGTCTCCTACGAGCAGTACTTC. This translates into CSAGGEVSYEQYF.

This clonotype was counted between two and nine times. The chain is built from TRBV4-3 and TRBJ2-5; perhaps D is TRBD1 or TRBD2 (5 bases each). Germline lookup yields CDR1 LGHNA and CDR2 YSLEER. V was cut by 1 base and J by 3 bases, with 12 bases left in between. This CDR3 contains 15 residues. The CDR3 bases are TGCGCCAGCAGCCAAGCCCAGCGAGGGGAAGAGACCCAGTACTTC. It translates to CASSQAQRGEETQYF.